This T cell receptor (beta chain) was sequenced for a study of blood T cell repertoires in COVID-19. V gave up 1 base and J gave up 0 bases, with 13 bases separating them. CDR1 and CDR2 (germline): SGHAT, FQNNGV. The CDR3 has 17 residues. In this sample, this clone turned up a few times. Using immunoSEQ multiplex PCR, the repertoire was profiled, and TCRdb retains in-frame clones only, with some absent. This sample carries 50,000 to 65,000 clones, about four fifths of them seen once, and the ten largest clones take approximately 5.7%. The genes are TRBV11-2 and TRBJ1-3, with D maybe TRBD1 (6 bases). The receptor comes from a woman aged 55-70 years with acute or convalescent COVID-19. The source material was peripheral blood. The CDR3 region has the DNA TGTGCCAGCAGCTTAGTTACTGGGGGCAGCTCTGGAAACACCATATATTTT. It yields the protein CASSLVTGGSSGNTIYF.